Presented here are 15 T cell receptor beta chains from one specimen sequenced in a study of tumor-infiltrating lymphocytes in primary liver carcinoma. The template, about 510 ng total RNA, yielded TCR beta cDNA made with a constant-region primer. Three nested multiplex PCR rounds of slightly modified ARM-PCR generated TCR beta libraries. The two initial PCR rounds, about 9 cycles each, used TRBV1-TRBV30 forward and C-beta reverse primers. TCRdb reprocessed the multiplex PCR reads with MiXCR, giving one entry per CDR3 protein. In the table there are tens of thousands of distinct CDR3 sequences, over 65% of which are singletons. From about 19-30 mg of unsorted bulk tissue, DNA and RNA were co-extracted together. The sequenced material came from liver tumor tissue from sampling region 5. Subset described: tumor region T5, tumor centre. These receptors originate from a man aged 35-49 years with primary liver carcinoma and hepatitis B virus infection.

This chain connects TRBV29-1 to TRBJ2-1, with a weak D call TRBD2 (7 bases). Germline CDR1 and CDR2: SQVTM and ANQGSEA. The V gene lost 8 bases and the J gene lost 7 bases, with 15 bases spanning the gap. The CDR3 sequence is 12 residues long. The CDR3 DNA follows: TGCAGCACCAGGACAGCGGGGAATGAGCAGTTCTTC. Translated: CSTRTAGNEQFF.

Concerning this clonotype: The junction shows a germline mismatch at one end, possibly a read error. This rearrangement joins TRBV6-6 to TRBJ1-5; maybe TRBD1 (5 bases). CDR3 length: 18 residues. CDR1 and CDR2 from the germline V gene are MNHNY and SVGAGI (reference sequence). The CDR3 region has the DNA TGTGCCACCACCCAATTCCCGGGGGTTGGTGATAGCAATCAGCCCCGGCATTTT. Amino acid sequence: CATTQFPGVGDSNQPRHF.

This clonotype was detected a few times. The junction differs from germline at one of its ends, possibly a read error. The chain employs TRBV6-2 or TRBV6-3 and TRBJ1-2; 7 nucleotides agree with TRBD1. CDR3 size: 13 residues. Looked up from germline, CDR1 is MNHEY and CDR2 is SVGEGT. CDR3 coding DNA: TGTGCCAGCAGTTACCGGGACAGCTATGACTACACCTTT. Its translation: CASSYRDSYDYTF.

Concerning this clonotype: At one end, the junction sequence differs from germline, possibly due to a read error. The V and J genes are TRBV12-3 or TRBV12-4 and TRBJ2-1, with 7 bases lining up with TRBD1. The CDR3 extends over 16 amino acids. The CDR3 DNA follows: TGTGCCAGCAGTTCTCGGACAGGAGTCTCCTACAATGAGCATTTCTTT. Protein product: CASSSRTGVSYNEHFF.

This clonotype was detected once. Germline and junction disagree at one end, which may indicate a read error. V usage is TRBV11-2 and J usage is TRBJ2-7; unclear D gene. The CDR3 has 14 amino acids. Looked up from germline, CDR1 is SGHAT and CDR2 is FQNNGV. The CDR3 DNA sequence: TGTGTCAGCAACTTAGTCATAGGCGGCTACGAGCAATACTTC. It specifies CVSNLVIGGYEQYF.

With regard to this clonotype: The junction and the germline gene differ at one end; a read error may be behind it. J is TRBJ2-1 and V is TRBV6-5, with D hard to call. Germline CDR1 reads MNHEY; CDR2 reads SVGAGI. This CDR3 has 16 amino acids. The DNA of the CDR3 is TGTGCCAACAGTTACAGTGGCGGAAGAACCTACAATGGGCAGTTCTTC. Protein product: CANSYSGGRTYNGQFF.

CDR3 sequence reads: CASSRGPLTRNEQFF. In DNA, the CDR3 is TGTGCCAGCAGTCGAGGACCACTAACACGCAATGAGCAGTTCTTC. The chain links TRBV6-5 to TRBJ2-1; D not resolved. The CDR3 is made up of 15 amino acids. V lost 5 bases and J lost 6, with 17 bases in between. Germline loops: CDR1 MNHEY, CDR2 SVGAGI.

About this clonotype itself: The CDR3 does not end in the conserved phenylalanine or tryptophan, so this is likely a read error. V gene TRBV6-1 combines with J gene TRBJ2-6, with 7 bases fitting TRBD2. Germline V gene data show CDR1 as MNHNS and CDR2 as SASEGT. The CDR3 loop spans 18 amino acids. The CDR3 nucleotides are TGTACCAGCAGTGAACGGGGGACGACTAGCCCTGGGGCCAACGTCCTGACTTCC. It codes for CTSSERGTTSPGANVLTS.

The chain links TRBV10-2 to TRBJ2-7; the D call may be TRBD1 or TRBD2 (5 bases each). Germline V lookup: CDR1 WSHSY, CDR2 SAAADI. The CDR3 is made up of 15 amino acids. Trimming pared 11 bases from V and 3 bases from J, leaving 23 bases between. CDR3 amino acids: CAGNPGRGAIYEQYF. CDR3 DNA: TGCGCCGGCAACCCTGGACGAGGGGCGATCTACGAGCAGTACTTC.

Points on this clonotype: One end of the junction does not line up with germline, which may come from a read error. The rearrangement uses TRBV6-6 and TRBJ1-6; TRBD1 matches at 7 bases. There are 15 residues in the CDR3. Per germline, CDR1 MNHNY and CDR2 SVGAGI (reference sequence). The CDR3 spells CAISTYRGVNSPLRF. The CDR3 bases are TGTGCCATCAGTACATACAGGGGAGTTAATTCACCCCTCCGCTTT.

CDR3 coding DNA: TGTGCTAGCGGCTGGGGGGAAACTAAAGCTTTCTTT. The encoded protein is CASGWGETKAFF. The chain links TRBV5-6 to TRBJ1-1, with D possibly matching TRBD1 (5 bases). CDR1 is SGHDT, CDR2 YYEEEE, per germline. The CDR3 runs to 12 residues.

As to this clonotype: At one end, the junction sequence differs from germline, possibly due to a read error. The rearrangement uses TRBV7-9 and TRBJ2-5; the D call may be TRBD1 or TRBD2 (5 bases each). The germline V gene encodes CDR1 SEHNR and CDR2 FQNEAQ (reference sequence). The CDR3 loop spans 14 amino acids. CDR3 in amino acids: CASSFRAEGETQYF. CDR3 nucleotides: TGTGCTAGCAGCTTCAGGGCTGAGGGGGAGACCCAGTACTTC. Variable domain in full (rest from reference TRBV7-9 and TRBJ2-5): DTGVSQNPRHKITKRGQNVTFRCDPISEHNRLYWYRQTLGQGPEFLTYFQNEAQLEKSRLLSDRFSAERPKGSFSTLEIQRTEQGDSAMYLCASSFRAEGETQYFGPGTRLLVL.

Details on this clonotype: At one end, the junction sequence differs from germline, possibly due to a read error. The chain links TRBV5-5 to TRBJ2-1, with D maybe TRBD2 (5 bases). Germline assignment: CDR1 SGHKS and CDR2 YYEKEE (reference sequence). The CDR3 extends over 15 amino acids. CDR3 nucleotides: TGTGCCAGGAGCCCTGGACTGGGTTCCTCCAATGAGCAGTTCTTC. It specifies CARSPGLGSSNEQFF.

To note about this clonotype: The junction departs from germline at one end; a sequencing error may be responsible. The CDR3 bases are TGCACCAGCAGCCAAGCGAAGGGGACTGCTAATGAAAAACTGTTTTTT. Residues: CTSSQAKGTANEKLFF. This chain uses TRBV4-1 with TRBJ1-4; possible D gene TRBD1, 5 bases. This CDR3 has 16 amino acids. The germline CDR1 and CDR2 sequences are MGHRA and YSYEKL.

This clonotype was seen only once. The junction departs from the called germline gene at one end, perhaps through a read error. The V call is TRBV11-2, the J call TRBJ2-1; the D is unclear. The length of the CDR3 is 14 residues. The germline gives CDR1 SGHAT, CDR2 FQNNGV. CDR3 amino acids: CASSLDSTPRELFF. In DNA form, the CDR3 reads TGTGCCAGTAGCTTAGATTCAACTCCCAGAGAACTGTTCTTC.